This T cell receptor (beta chain) was captured in a study of cytomegalovirus exposure and HLA in healthy donors. The primer mix had 60 Vbeta and 13 Jbeta primers. TCRdb's copy holds only in-frame clones and misses some; the assay was immunoSEQ multiplex PCR. The sample has fewer than 200,000 clones, around 77% seen once; the top ten hold less than 4.5%. The V segment lost 3 bases and the J segment 6 bases; nucleotides outside the gene matches: 3. Germline V gives CDR1 SSHAT, CDR2 FNYEAQ (reference sequence). This CDR3 contains 15 residues. With regard to this clone: The antigen remains undetermined.

Study conclusions and caveats: Association of 16,951 TCR beta sequences with HLA alleles was found at 0.05 false discovery rate in a later analysis. Sequencing likely generated an artifact that appeared as a cluster of highly shared sequence variants. Researchers catalogued some 160 TCR beta chains as cytomegalovirus-associated. TCR sequences were mostly rare, though some public TCRs occurred in many donors.

The sample consisted of PBMCs. The chain has TRBV7-7 and TRBJ2-1, with 12 bases identical to TRBD1. This TCR was recovered from a man aged 25-45 years in good health and CMV-seropositive. CDR3 in amino acids: CASSFGTGGFNEQFF. CDR3 DNA sequence: TGTGCCAGCAGCTTCGGGACAGGGGGCTTCAATGAGCAGTTCTTC.